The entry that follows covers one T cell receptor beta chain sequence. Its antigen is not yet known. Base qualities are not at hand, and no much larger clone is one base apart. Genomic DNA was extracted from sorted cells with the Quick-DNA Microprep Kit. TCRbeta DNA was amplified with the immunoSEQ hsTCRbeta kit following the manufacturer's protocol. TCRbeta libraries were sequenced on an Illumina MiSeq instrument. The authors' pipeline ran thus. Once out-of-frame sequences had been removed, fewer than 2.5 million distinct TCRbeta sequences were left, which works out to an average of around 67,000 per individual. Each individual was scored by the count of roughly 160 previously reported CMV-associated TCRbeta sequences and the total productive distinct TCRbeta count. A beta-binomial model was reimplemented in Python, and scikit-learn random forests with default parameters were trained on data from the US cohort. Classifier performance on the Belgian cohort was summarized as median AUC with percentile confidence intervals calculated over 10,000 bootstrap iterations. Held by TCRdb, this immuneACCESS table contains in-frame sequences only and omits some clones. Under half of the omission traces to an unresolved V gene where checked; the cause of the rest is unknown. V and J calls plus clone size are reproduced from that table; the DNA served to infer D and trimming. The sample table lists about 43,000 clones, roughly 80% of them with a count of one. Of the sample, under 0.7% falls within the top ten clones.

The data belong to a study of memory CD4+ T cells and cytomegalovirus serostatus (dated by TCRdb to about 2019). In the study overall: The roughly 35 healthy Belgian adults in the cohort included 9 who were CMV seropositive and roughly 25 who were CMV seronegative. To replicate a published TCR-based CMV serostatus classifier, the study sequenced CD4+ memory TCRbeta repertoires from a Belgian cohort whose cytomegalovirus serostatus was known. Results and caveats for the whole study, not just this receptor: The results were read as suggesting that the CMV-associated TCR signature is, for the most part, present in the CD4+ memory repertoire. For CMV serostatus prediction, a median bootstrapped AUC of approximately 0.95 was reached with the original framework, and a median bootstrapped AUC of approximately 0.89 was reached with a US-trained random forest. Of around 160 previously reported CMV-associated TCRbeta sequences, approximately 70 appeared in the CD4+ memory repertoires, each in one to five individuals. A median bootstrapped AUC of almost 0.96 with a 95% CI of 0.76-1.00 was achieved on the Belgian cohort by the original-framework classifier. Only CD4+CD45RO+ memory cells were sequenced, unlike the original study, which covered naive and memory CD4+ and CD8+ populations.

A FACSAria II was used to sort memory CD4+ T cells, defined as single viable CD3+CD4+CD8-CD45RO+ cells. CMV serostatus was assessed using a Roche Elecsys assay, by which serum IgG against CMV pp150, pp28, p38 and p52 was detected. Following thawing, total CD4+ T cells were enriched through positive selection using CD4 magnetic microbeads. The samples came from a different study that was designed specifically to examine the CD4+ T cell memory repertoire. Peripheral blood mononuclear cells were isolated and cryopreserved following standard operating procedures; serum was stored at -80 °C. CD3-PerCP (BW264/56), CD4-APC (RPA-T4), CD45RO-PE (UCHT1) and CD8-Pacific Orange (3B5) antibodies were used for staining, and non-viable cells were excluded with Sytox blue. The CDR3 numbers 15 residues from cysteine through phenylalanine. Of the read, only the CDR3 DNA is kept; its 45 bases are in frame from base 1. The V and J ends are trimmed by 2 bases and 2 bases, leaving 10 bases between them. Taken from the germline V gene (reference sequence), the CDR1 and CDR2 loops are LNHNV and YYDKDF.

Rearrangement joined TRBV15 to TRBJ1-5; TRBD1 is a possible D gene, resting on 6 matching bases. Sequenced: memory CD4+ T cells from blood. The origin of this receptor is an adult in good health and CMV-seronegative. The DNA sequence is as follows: TGTGCCACCAGCAGACAGGGGTTTGGCAATCAGCCCCAGCATTTT. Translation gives CATSRQGFGNQPQHF.